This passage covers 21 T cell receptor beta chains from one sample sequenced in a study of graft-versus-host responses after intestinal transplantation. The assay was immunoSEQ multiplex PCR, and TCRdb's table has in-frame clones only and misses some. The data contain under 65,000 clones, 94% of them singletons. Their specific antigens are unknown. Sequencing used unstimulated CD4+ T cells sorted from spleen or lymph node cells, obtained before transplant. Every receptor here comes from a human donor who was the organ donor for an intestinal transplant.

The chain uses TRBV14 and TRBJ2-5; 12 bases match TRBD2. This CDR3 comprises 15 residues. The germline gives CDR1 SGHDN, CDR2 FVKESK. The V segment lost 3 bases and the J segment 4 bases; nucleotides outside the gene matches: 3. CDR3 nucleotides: TGTGCCAGCAGCCACAGACTAGCGGGGGTAGAGACCCAGTACTTC. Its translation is CASSHRLAGVETQYF.

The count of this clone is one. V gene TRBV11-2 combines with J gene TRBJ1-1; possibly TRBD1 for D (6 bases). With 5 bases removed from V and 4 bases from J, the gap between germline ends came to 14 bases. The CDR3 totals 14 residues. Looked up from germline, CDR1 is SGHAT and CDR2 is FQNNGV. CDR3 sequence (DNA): TGTGCCAGCAGCCTCTCAGGGGAAGTCACTGAAGCTTTCTTT. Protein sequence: CASSLSGEVTEAFF.

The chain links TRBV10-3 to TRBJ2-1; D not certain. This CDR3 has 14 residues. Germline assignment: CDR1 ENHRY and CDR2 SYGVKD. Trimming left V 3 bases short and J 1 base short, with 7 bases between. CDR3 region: CAISEWISYNEQFF. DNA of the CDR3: TGTGCCATCAGTGAATGGATTTCCTACAATGAGCAGTTCTTC.

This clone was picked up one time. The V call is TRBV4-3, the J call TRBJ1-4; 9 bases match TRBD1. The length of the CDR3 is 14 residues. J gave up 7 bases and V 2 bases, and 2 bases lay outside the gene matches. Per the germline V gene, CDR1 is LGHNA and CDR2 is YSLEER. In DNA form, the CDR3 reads TGCGCCAGCAGCCAAACAGGGGGCTTTGAAAAACTGTTTTTT. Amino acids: CASSQTGGFEKLFF.

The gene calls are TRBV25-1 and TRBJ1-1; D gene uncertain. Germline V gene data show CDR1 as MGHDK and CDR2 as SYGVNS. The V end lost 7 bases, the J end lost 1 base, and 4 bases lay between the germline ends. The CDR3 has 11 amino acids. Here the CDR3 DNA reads TGTGCCAGCACTGAGAACACTGAAGCTTTCTTT. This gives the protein CASTENTEAFF.

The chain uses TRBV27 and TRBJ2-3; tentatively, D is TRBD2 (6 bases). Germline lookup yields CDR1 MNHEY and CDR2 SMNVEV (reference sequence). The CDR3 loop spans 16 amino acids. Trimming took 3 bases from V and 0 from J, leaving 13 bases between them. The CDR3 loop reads CASSFGPGTSTDTQYF. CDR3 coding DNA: TGTGCCAGCAGTTTTGGTCCGGGGACTAGCACAGATACGCAGTATTTT.

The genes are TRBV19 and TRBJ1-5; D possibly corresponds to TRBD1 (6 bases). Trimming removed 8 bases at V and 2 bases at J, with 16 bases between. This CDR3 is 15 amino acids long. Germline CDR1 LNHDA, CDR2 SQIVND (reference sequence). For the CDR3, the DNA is TGTGCCAGTGCTTTAGGGGGGCCTGGCAATCAGCCCCAGCATTTT. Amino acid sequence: CASALGGPGNQPQHF.

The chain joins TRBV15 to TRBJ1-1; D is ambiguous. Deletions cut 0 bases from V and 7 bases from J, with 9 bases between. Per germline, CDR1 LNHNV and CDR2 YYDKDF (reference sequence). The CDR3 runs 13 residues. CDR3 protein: CATSRDGFREAFF. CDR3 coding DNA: TGTGCCACCAGCAGAGATGGCTTTCGTGAAGCTTTCTTT.

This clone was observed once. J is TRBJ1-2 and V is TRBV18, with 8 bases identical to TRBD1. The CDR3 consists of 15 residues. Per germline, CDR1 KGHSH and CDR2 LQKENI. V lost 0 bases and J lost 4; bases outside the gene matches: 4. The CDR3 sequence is CASSPPGTGGYGYTF. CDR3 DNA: TGTGCCAGCTCACCACCGGGGACAGGTGGCTATGGCTACACCTTC.

The CDR3 nucleotides read TGTGCCAGCAAAGAGTCGGGACTCCTTTCCTACGAGCAGTACTTC. Residues: CASKESGLLSYEQYF. V is TRBV6-5 and J is TRBJ2-7; TRBD2 is a possible D gene (6 bases). Germline lookup yields CDR1 MNHEY and CDR2 SVGAGI. The CDR3 runs 15 residues. V dropped 7 bases and J dropped 1 base, with 17 bases sitting between them.

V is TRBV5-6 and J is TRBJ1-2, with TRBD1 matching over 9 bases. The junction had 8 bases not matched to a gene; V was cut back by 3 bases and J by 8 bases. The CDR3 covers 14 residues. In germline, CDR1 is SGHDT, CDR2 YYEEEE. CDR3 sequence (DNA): TGTGCCAGCAGCTCGACTGGACAGGGGTTGGGCTACACCTTC. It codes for CASSSTGQGLGYTF.

The CDR3 DNA reads TGTGCCACCAGCAGAGGGGTAGGGTACAATGAGCAGTTCTTC. This sequence encodes CATSRGVGYNEQFF. This chain connects TRBV15 to TRBJ2-1; D unresolved. Deletions cut 1 base from V and 4 bases from J, with 8 bases between. CDR3 length: 14 amino acids. The germline V gene has CDR1 LNHNV and CDR2 YYDKDF (reference sequence).

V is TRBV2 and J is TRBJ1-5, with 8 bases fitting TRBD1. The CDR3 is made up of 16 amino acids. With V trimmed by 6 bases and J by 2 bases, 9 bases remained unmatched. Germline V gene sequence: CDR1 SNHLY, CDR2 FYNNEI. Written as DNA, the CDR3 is TGTGCCAGCAGCGGGACAGGCAAAAGGGGCAATCAGCCCCAGCATTTT. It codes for CASSGTGKRGNQPQHF. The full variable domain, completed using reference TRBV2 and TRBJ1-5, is EPEVTQTPSHQVTQMGQEVILRCVPISNHLYFYWYRQILGQKVEFLVSFYNNEISEKSEIFDDQFSVERPDGSNFTLKIRSTKLEDSAMYFCASSGTGKRGNQPQHFGDGTRLSIL.

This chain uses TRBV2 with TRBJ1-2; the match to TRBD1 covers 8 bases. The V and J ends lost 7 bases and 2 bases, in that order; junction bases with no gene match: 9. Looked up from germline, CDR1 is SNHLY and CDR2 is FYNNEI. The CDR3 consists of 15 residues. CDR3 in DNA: TGTGCCAGCAAACCTCGGACAGGGACGAACTATGGCTACACCTTC. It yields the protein CASKPRTGTNYGYTF.

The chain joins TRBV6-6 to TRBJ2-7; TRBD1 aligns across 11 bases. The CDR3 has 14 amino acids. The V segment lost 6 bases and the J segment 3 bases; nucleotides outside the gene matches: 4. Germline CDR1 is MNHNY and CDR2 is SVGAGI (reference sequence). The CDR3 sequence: CASRTGTGGYEQYF. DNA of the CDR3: TGTGCCAGCAGAACCGGGACAGGGGGCTACGAGCAGTACTTC.

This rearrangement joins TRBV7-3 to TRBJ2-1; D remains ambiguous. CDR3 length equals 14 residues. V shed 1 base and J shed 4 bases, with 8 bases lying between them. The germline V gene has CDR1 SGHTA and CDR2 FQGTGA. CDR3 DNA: TGTGCCAGCAGCTTAAACTTACTTTACAATGAGCAGTTCTTC. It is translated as CASSLNLLYNEQFF.

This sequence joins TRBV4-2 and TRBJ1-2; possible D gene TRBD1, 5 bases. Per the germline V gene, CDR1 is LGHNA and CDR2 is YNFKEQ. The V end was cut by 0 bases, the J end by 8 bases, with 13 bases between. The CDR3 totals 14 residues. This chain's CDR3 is CASSQDPSKGGYTF. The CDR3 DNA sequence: TGTGCCAGCAGCCAAGATCCATCAAAGGGGGGCTACACCTTC.

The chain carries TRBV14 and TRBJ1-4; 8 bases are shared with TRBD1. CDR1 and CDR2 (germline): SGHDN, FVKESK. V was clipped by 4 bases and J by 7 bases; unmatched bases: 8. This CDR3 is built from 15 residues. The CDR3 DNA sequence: TGTGCCAGCAGCCCCGGCAGGGGGCCGGGTGAAAAACTGTTTTTT. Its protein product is CASSPGRGPGEKLFF.

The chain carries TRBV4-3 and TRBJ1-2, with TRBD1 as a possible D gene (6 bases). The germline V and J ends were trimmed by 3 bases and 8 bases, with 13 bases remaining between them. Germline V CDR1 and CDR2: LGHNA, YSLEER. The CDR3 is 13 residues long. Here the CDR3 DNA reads TGCGCCAGCAGCCATTACAGGGAAGAGGGCTACACCTTC. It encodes CASSHYREEGYTF.

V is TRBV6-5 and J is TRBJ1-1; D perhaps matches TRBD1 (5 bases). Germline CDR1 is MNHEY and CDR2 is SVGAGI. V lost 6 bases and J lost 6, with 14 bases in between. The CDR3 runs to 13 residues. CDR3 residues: CASRPTQGPEAFF. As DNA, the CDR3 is TGTGCCAGCAGACCTACTCAGGGACCTGAAGCTTTCTTT.

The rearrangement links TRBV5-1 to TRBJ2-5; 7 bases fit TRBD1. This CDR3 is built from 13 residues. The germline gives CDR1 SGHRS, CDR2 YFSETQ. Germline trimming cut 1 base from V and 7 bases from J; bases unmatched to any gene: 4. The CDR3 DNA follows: TGCGCCAGCAGCTTGACAGGGGTGGGGACCCAGTACTTC. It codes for CASSLTGVGTQYF.